This entry lists 32 T cell receptor beta chains sequenced from one sample in a study of PD-1 blockade in classical Hodgkin lymphoma. TCRdb keeps only in-frame clones here, not all; method: immunoSEQ multiplex PCR. Of 46,000 or so clones detected, around three quarters appear once; the ten largest clones hold about 20%. Each and every patient relapsed after autologous stem cell transplantation, and patients got differing brentuximab vedotin exposure. This material consisted of peripheral blood mononuclear cells (PBMCs), taken before the second cycle of nivolumab. The receptors here all came from a human donor with classical Hodgkin lymphoma.

V gene TRBV7-8 combines with J gene TRBJ2-1, with 9 bases identical to TRBD2. There are 17 residues in the CDR3. J lost 3 bases, V lost 6 bases, and 12 bases had no gene match. Germline V CDR1 and CDR2: SGHVS, FQNEAQ. In DNA form, the CDR3 reads TGTGCCAGCAGTATCACGTCAGGGCGGGAGGGCTACAATGAGCAGTTCTTC. This encodes CASSITSGREGYNEQFF.

The J gene is TRBJ2-2, the V gene TRBV18, with D possibly being TRBD2 (5 bases). Trimming removed 2 bases from V and 7 bases from J, with 14 bases in between. The CDR3 is 15 amino acids. Germline assignment: CDR1 KGHSH and CDR2 LQKENI. This CDR3 is CASSPEISRDGELFF. The CDR3 bases are TGTGCCAGCTCACCAGAGATAAGTCGGGACGGGGAGCTGTTTTTT.

The rearrangement uses TRBV9 and TRBJ2-3; 8 bases match TRBD2. The germline gives CDR1 SGDLS, CDR2 YYNGEE. J lost 2 bases, V lost 4 bases, and 6 bases had no gene match. The CDR3 contains 15 residues. The DNA of the CDR3 is TGTGCCAGCAGCCCAAGGCGGGGGGACACAGATACGCAGTATTTT. This codes for CASSPRRGDTDTQYF.

The chain has TRBV6-6 and TRBJ2-7; 10 nucleotides align to TRBD1. This CDR3 has 15 residues. V shed 6 bases and J 5 bases; nucleotides not matched to a gene: 10. The V gene's germline CDR1 is MNHNY and CDR2 SVGAGI (reference sequence). This chain's CDR3 is CASSYTGTGANEQYF. In nucleotides, the CDR3 is TGTGCCAGCAGCTACACCGGGACAGGGGCAAACGAGCAGTACTTC.

This clone is termed medium-sized. The rearrangement joins TRBV27 to TRBJ2-3, with 10 bases lining up with TRBD1. The CDR3 covers 17 residues. Germline V lookup: CDR1 MNHEY, CDR2 SMNVEV (reference sequence). V lost 2 bases, J lost 3 bases, and 8 bases stayed unmatched. In nucleotides, the CDR3 is TGTGCCAGCAGTTTAGCCCCGGCGGGACAGGGGACAGATACGCAGTATTTT. Encoded protein: CASSLAPAGQGTDTQYF.

There are a few counts of this clone. This chain connects TRBV7-2 to TRBJ2-4; D is possibly TRBD2 (6 bases). V dropped 5 bases and J dropped 7 bases, with 15 bases sitting between them. This CDR3 comprises 14 residues. CDR1 is SGHTA, CDR2 FQGNSA, per germline. The CDR3 bases are TGTGCCAGCAGCCCCCAGAGAGGGAGGAACATTCAGTACTTC. Amino acid sequence: CASSPQRGRNIQYF.

This chain connects TRBV20-1 to TRBJ2-5, with D possibly being TRBD1 (5 bases). The CDR3 sequence is 11 residues long. V lost 5 bases to trimming and J lost 5 bases, with 9 bases between them. CDR1 DFQATT and CDR2 SNEGSKA come from the germline V gene (reference sequence). Here the CDR3 DNA reads TGCAGTGCTCCCAGGGTGGAGACCCAGTACTTC. Residues: CSAPRVETQYF.

The chain uses TRBV6-1 and TRBJ1-2, with TRBD1 identical over 9 bases. The V gene end was trimmed by 4 bases and the J gene end by 6 bases; junction bases not matched to a gene: 9. Germline lookup yields CDR1 MNHNS and CDR2 SASEGT. The CDR3 loop spans 15 amino acids. CDR3 protein: CASSVFTGGLDGYTF. The CDR3 bases are TGTGCCAGCAGTGTATTTACAGGGGGCTTGGATGGCTACACCTTC.

This clone occurred a few times. The V gene is TRBV7-3, the J gene TRBJ1-6, with 8 bases matching TRBD1. Germline V gene sequence: CDR1 SGHTA, CDR2 FQGTGA. With 2 bases clipped from V and 8 bases from J, the junction kept 5 bases outside the gene matches. The CDR3 extends over 15 amino acids. The CDR3 reads CASSLQDRVDSPLHF. The CDR3 DNA reads as TGTGCCAGCAGCTTACAGGACAGGGTGGATTCACCCCTCCACTTT.

The chain employs TRBV18 and TRBJ1-1; perhaps TRBD1 as D (5 bases). The germline V gene has CDR1 KGHSH and CDR2 LQKENI. V was clipped by 2 bases and J by 6 bases, with 10 bases between them. The length of the CDR3 is 13 residues. CDR3 nucleotides: TGTGCCAGCTCACCAGTTCAACAGGCTGAAGCTTTCTTT. Translated: CASSPVQQAEAFF.

The CDR3 coding sequence is TGTGCCAGCAGCCTGAATTCGCCTGGCACAGATACGCAGTATTTT. Translating gives CASSLNSPGTDTQYF. The chain is built from TRBV6-5 and TRBJ2-3; the D is unclear. CDR1 MNHEY and CDR2 SVGAGI come from the germline V gene. The CDR3 loop spans 15 amino acids. Trimming removed 6 bases from V and 1 base from J, with 14 bases in between.

J is TRBJ2-7 and V is TRBV27; possibly TRBD2 for D (7 bases). CDR1 MNHEY and CDR2 SMNVEV come from the germline V gene (reference sequence). The V end lost 0 bases, the J end lost 5 bases, and 17 bases lay between the germline ends. This CDR3 comprises 16 residues. Here the CDR3 reads CASSLSLGGARNEQYF. The DNA for the CDR3 is TGTGCCAGCAGTTTATCCCTGGGGGGGGCGAGGAACGAGCAGTACTTC.

This sequence joins TRBV2 and TRBJ1-5, with D unclear. The germline V gene encodes CDR1 SNHLY and CDR2 FYNNEI. There are 13 residues in the CDR3. V gave up 6 bases and J gave up 7 bases, with 13 bases separating them. CDR3 protein: CASSYGLEQPQHF. CDR3 DNA: TGTGCCAGCAGCTACGGTCTAGAGCAGCCCCAGCATTTT.

V gene TRBV7-2 combines with J gene TRBJ1-5; no clear D. The CDR3 spans 18 residues. The V and J ends lost 2 bases and 0 bases respectively, with 17 bases between them. CDR1 SGHTA and CDR2 FQGNSA come from the germline V gene. This CDR3 is CASSLIGSQPNSNQPQHF. The DNA of the CDR3 is TGTGCCAGCAGCTTAATTGGGTCACAGCCTAATAGCAATCAGCCCCAGCATTTT.

This clone was detected only once. The chain carries TRBV4-2 and TRBJ2-3; TRBD2 matches at 9 bases. With V trimmed by 0 bases and J by 4 bases, 5 bases remained unmatched. Germline assignment: CDR1 LGHNA and CDR2 YNFKEQ. The CDR3 sequence is 16 residues long. This chain's CDR3 is CASSQDSLAGSDTQYF. The CDR3 DNA reads TGTGCCAGCAGCCAAGATAGCCTAGCGGGGTCAGATACGCAGTATTTT.

The chain combines TRBV9 with TRBJ2-2; TRBD1 aligns across 11 bases. Germline V lookup: CDR1 SGDLS, CDR2 YYNGEE. The CDR3 runs to 18 residues. V was clipped by 3 bases and J by 1 base; unmatched bases: 8. CDR3 sequence (DNA): TGTGCCAGCAGCGCAGGGACAGGGGGTTTTCTGAACACCGGGGAGCTGTTTTTT. Translated, it gives CASSAGTGGFLNTGELFF.

The chain uses TRBV9 and TRBJ1-1; D may be TRBD1 (6 bases). The CDR3 is 15 residues long. CDR1 SGDLS and CDR2 YYNGEE come from the germline V gene. V gave up 4 bases and J gave up 0 bases, with 13 bases separating them. The CDR3 loop is CASSTRQAMNTEAFF. In nucleotides, the CDR3 is TGTGCCAGCAGCACCCGACAGGCGATGAACACTGAAGCTTTCTTT. Variable domain in full (rest from reference TRBV9 and TRBJ1-1): DSGVTQTPKHLITATGQRVTLRCSPRSGDLSVYWYQQSLDQGLQFLIQYYNGEERAKGNILERFSAQQFPDLHSELNLSSLELGDSALYFCASSTRQAMNTEAFFGQGTRLTVV.

The V gene is TRBV18, the J gene TRBJ2-3; possibly TRBD1 or TRBD2 for D (6 bases each). Germline V CDR1 and CDR2: KGHSH, LQKENI. This CDR3 region has 14 residues. Trimming cost V 5 bases and J 14 bases, with 23 bases left between them. CDR3 region: CASSTRDFNTGTYF. The CDR3 region has the DNA TGTGCCAGCTCAACAAGGGACTTCAACACAGGGACGTATTTT.

V is TRBV7-2 and J is TRBJ2-1, with TRBD1 matching 7 bases. Unmatched junction bases numbered 9, after V lost 7 bases and J lost 3 bases. In germline, CDR1 is SGHTA, CDR2 FQGNSA. This CDR3 spans 15 amino acids. Here the CDR3 reads CASIDRAANYNEQFF. The CDR3 DNA is TGTGCCAGCATCGACAGGGCGGCTAACTACAATGAGCAGTTCTTC.

This clone was recorded once. The chain carries TRBV11-3 and TRBJ1-2; perhaps TRBD1 as D (5 bases). CDR3 size: 17 residues. Looked up from germline, CDR1 is SGHNT and CDR2 is YENEEA. With 0 bases removed from V and 2 bases from J, the gap between germline ends came to 16 bases. In DNA form, the CDR3 reads TGTGCCAGCAGCTTAGAGCGAAGGGACCGCGAAAACTATGGCTACACCTTC. Translated, it gives CASSLERRDRENYGYTF.

The table lists this clone with a few counts. J is TRBJ2-3 and V is TRBV10-3; 8 positions agree with TRBD2. Germline-derived CDR1 and CDR2 are ENHRY and SYGVKD. This CDR3 spans 15 amino acids. The trim removed 7 bases at V and 4 bases at J, leaving 10 bases unmatched. The CDR3 here is CAITSALLAADTQYF. The CDR3 DNA is TGTGCCATCACCTCGGCACTACTAGCGGCAGATACGCAGTATTTT.

This chain links TRBV27 with TRBJ1-2; tentatively, D is TRBD1 (6 bases). Germline V gene lookup returns CDR1 MNHEY and CDR2 SMNVEV (reference sequence). The germline V and J ends were trimmed by 2 bases and 3 bases, with 16 bases remaining between them. The CDR3 extends over 16 amino acids. This CDR3 reads CASSLTGQGLHYGYTF. DNA for the CDR3: TGTGCCAGCAGTTTAACGGGTCAGGGGTTACACTATGGCTACACCTTC.

The chain is built from TRBV29-1 and TRBJ1-2; 7 bases are a match to TRBD1. The CDR3 contains 14 residues. Germline V lookup: CDR1 SQVTM, CDR2 ANQGSEA. J was trimmed by 4 bases and V by 2 bases; bases with no gene match: 7. The CDR3 protein is CSVERQGDLYGYTF. CDR3 DNA sequence: TGCAGCGTTGAAAGGCAGGGGGACCTCTATGGCTACACCTTC. The full variable domain, with the rest looked up from reference TRBV29-1 and TRBJ1-2, is SAVISQKPSRDICQRGTSLTIQCQVDSQVTMMFWYRQQPGQSLTLIATANQGSEATYESGFVIDKFPISRPNLTFSTLTVSNMSPEDSSIYLCSVERQGDLYGYTFGSGTRLTVV.

This clone was seen just once. This chain links TRBV4-1 with TRBJ1-6; tentatively, D is TRBD1 (5 bases). The CDR3 extends over 17 amino acids. Germline V gene sequence: CDR1 MGHRA, CDR2 YSYEKL. Trimming pared 0 bases from V and 10 bases from J, leaving 19 bases between. The CDR3 nucleotides are TGCGCCAGCAGCCAAGAAGGTTGGCCCGGAGGGGAGTCACCCCTCCACTTT. Protein sequence: CASSQEGWPGGESPLHF.

V usage is TRBV18 and J usage is TRBJ2-5; 7 nucleotides align to TRBD1. With 3 bases clipped from V and 4 bases from J, the junction kept 2 bases outside the gene matches. The CDR3 is 13 residues long. Germline CDR1 KGHSH, CDR2 LQKENI. This CDR3 is CASSPDRAETQYF. DNA of the CDR3: TGTGCCAGCTCACCCGACAGGGCAGAGACCCAGTACTTC.

The chain uses TRBV10-3 and TRBJ2-5; D is perhaps TRBD2 (5 bases). This CDR3 region has 15 residues. The germline V and J ends were trimmed by 5 bases and 5 bases, with 18 bases remaining between them. The germline gives CDR1 ENHRY, CDR2 SYGVKD. CDR3 DNA: TGTGCCATCAGTCCCCGGGAACCCCACTGGGAGACCCAGTACTTC. Translating gives CAISPREPHWETQYF.

This rearrangement joins TRBV7-2 to TRBJ1-2; TRBD1 aligns across 7 bases. Trimming removed 5 bases from V and 8 bases from J; junction bases left unmatched: 11. The germline CDR1 and CDR2 sequences are SGHTA and FQGNSA. The CDR3 has 14 amino acids. The CDR3 sequence is CASSAALGTVGYTF. In DNA form, the CDR3 reads TGTGCCAGCAGCGCCGCTTTGGGGACAGTCGGCTACACCTTC.

The chain joins TRBV2 to TRBJ1-1; D not certain. V was pared by 5 bases and J by 0 bases, with 7 bases between. The CDR3 runs 13 residues. The germline gives CDR1 SNHLY, CDR2 FYNNEI. The CDR3 DNA reads as TGTGCCAGCAGTCCAGGATTGAACACTGAAGCTTTCTTT. This translates into CASSPGLNTEAFF.

This clone was seen once. The chain links TRBV7-8 to TRBJ2-2; 8 nucleotides match TRBD2. Per the germline V gene, CDR1 is SGHVS and CDR2 is FQNEAQ. Trimming removed 2 bases from V and 4 bases from J; junction bases left unmatched: 6. This CDR3 is built from 16 residues. CDR3 sequence reads: CASSLRREGPTGELFF. The CDR3 DNA reads TGTGCCAGCAGCTTACGACGGGAGGGCCCCACCGGGGAGCTGTTTTTT.

V usage is TRBV6-5 and J usage is TRBJ2-2; no clear D gene. Germline CDR1 and CDR2: MNHEY and SVGAGI. CDR3 length equals 13 residues. Trimming left V 5 bases short and J 8 bases short, with 12 bases between. For the CDR3, the DNA is TGTGCCAGCAGTCCCTGGACCCTGGGGGAGCTGTTTTTT. Amino acid sequence: CASSPWTLGELFF.

Only a few counts were recorded for this clone. The chain uses TRBV6-5 and TRBJ2-7, with TRBD1 identical over 7 bases. Germline V gene lookup returns CDR1 MNHEY and CDR2 SVGAGI. The CDR3 extends over 15 amino acids. Trimming removed 5 bases from V and 1 base from J; junction bases left unmatched: 8. The chain's CDR3 is CASSGVGTASYEQYF. The CDR3 nucleotides read TGTGCCAGCAGTGGGGTCGGGACAGCTTCCTACGAGCAGTACTTC.

The chain is built from TRBV27 and TRBJ1-2; a weak D match, TRBD1 (6 bases). The germline gives CDR1 MNHEY, CDR2 SMNVEV (reference sequence). Trimming stripped 5 bases from V and 1 base from J, with 20 bases between. This CDR3 comprises 17 residues. The CDR3 spells CASSTVTAGGINYGYTF. CDR3 DNA: TGTGCCAGCAGTACCGTGACGGCGGGGGGCATTAACTATGGCTACACCTTC.